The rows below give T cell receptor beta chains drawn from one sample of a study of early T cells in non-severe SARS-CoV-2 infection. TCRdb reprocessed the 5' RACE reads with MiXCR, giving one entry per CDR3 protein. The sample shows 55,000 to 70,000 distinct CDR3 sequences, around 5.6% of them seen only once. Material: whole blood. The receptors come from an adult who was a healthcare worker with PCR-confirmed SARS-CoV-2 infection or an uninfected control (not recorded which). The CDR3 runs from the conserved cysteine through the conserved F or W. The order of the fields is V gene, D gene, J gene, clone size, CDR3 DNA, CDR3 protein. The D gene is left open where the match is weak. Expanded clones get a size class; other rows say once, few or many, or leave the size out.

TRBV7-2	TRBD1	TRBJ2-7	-	TGTGCCACAGCCGGGACAGGGCTTACGTACGAGCAGTACTTC	CATAGTGLTYEQYF
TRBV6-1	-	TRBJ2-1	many	TGTGCCAGCAGTCTTCGGGGCTTCGAGCAGTTCTTC	CASSLRGFEQFF
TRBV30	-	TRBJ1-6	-	TGTGCCTGGAATACAGGGTCCCCATCACCCCTCCACTTT	CAWNTGSPSPLHF
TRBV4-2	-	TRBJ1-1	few	TGTGCCAGCAGCCAAGATTGGGTTCTGGAGACCCAAATGAACACTGAAGCTTTCTTT	CASSQDWVLETQMNTEAFF
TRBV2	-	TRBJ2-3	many	TGTGCCAGCGGGGAGGCAGATACGCAGTATTTT	CASGEADTQYF
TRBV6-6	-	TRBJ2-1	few	TGTGCCAGCAGTTACTCGAACAAGGGGCTAAAGAAGGATGAGCAGTTCTTC	CASSYSNKGLKKDEQFF
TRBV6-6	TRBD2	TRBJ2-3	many	TGTGCCAGCAGTTCCGTGACTAGCGCAGATACGCAGTATTTT	CASSSVTSADTQYF
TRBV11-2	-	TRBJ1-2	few	TGTGCCAGCAGCTCGACAAGCAGTACTAACTATGGCTACACCTTC	CASSSTSSTNYGYTF
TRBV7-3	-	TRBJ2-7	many	TGTGCCAGCAGCGCTCCCGGGCCAAACGCCGAGCAGTACTTC	CASSAPGPNAEQYF
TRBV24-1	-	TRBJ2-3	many	TGTGCCACCAGTGTTGGCGGATCGAGCACAGATACGCAGTATTTT	CATSVGGSSTDTQYF
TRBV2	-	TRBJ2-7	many	TGTGCCAGCAGTGTCGGCGTAGGAGCCTACGAGCAGTACTTC	CASSVGVGAYEQYF
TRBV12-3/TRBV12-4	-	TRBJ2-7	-	TGTGCCAGCAGTCTATCGGCGGGCCGGGTTGGCGAGCAGTACTTC	CASSLSAGRVGEQYF
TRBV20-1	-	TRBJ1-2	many	TGCAGTGCTAGAGACGGAAACTATGGCTACACCTTC	CSARDGNYGYTF
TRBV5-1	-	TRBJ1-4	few	TGCGCCAGCAGCTTGGGGACAGAATCTTTTGAAAAACTGTTTTTT	CASSLGTESFEKLFF
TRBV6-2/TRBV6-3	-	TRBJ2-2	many	TGTGCCAGCAGTTTTGGGACCGGGACTCTCTTTCCCGCCGGGGAGCTGTTTTTT	CASSFGTGTLFPAGELFF
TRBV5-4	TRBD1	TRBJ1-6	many	TGTGCCAGCAGCTTGGGGCCGGGACAGGATAATTCACCCCTCCACTTT	CASSLGPGQDNSPLHF
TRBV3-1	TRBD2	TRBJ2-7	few	TGTGCCAGCAGGCAGCTCGGACTAGCGGGAGGGTCCTACGAGCAGTACTTC	CASRQLGLAGGSYEQYF
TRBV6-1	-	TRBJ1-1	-	TGTGCCAGCAGTGAGGGGGGCTTTAACACTGAAGCTTTCTTT	CASSEGGFNTEAFF
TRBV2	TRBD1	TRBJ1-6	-	TGTGCCAGCAGCCCCGGGACAGGGTCCTCACCCCTCCACTTT	CASSPGTGSSPLHF
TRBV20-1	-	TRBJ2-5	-	TGCAGTGCTAGTCCCCCCGGGCGGTACCAAGAGACCCAGTACTTC	CSASPPGRYQETQYF
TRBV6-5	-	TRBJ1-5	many	TGTGCCAGCAGACAGAATAGCAATCAGCCCCAGCATTTT	CASRQNSNQPQHF
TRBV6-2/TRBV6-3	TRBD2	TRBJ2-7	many	TGTGCCAGCACTCTAGGACTAGCGGCCTACGAGCAGTACTTC	CASTLGLAAYEQYF
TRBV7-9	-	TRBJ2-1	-	TGTGCCAGCAGCCTTAGCGGTACTTCCTACAATGAGCAGTTCTTC	CASSLSGTSYNEQFF
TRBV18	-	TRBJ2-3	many	TGTGCCAGCTCGACGATTGGCACAGGGACCAAAAAGTGGACAGATACGCAGTATTTT	CASSTIGTGTKKWTDTQYF